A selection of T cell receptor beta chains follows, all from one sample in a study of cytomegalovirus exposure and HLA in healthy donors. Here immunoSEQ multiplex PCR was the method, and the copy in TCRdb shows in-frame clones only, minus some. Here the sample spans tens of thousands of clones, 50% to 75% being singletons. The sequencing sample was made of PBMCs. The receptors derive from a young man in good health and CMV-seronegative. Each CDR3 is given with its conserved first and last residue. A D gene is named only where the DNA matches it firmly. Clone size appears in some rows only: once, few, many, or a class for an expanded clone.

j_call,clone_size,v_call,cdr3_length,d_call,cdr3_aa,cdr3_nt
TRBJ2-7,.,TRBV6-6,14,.,CASSLGQPKYEQYF,TGTGCCAGCAGTCTCGGACAGCCGAAATACGAGCAGTACTTC
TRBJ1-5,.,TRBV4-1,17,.,CASSQEYRGGSNQPQHF,TGCGCCAGCAGCCAAGAATATAGGGGCGGCAGCAATCAGCCCCAGCATTTT
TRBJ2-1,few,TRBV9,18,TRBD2,CASSVGFSGSFTYNEQFF,TGTGCCAGCAGCGTAGGGTTTAGCGGGAGTTTCACCTACAATGAGCAGTTCTTC
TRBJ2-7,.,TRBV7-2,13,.,CASSLGSLYEQYF,TGTGCCAGCAGCTTGGGCAGTTTATACGAGCAGTACTTC
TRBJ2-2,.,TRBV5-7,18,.,CASSLATVCVRNTGELFF,TGTGCCAGCAGCTTGGCCACAGTTTGCGTTCGGAACACCGGGGAGCTGTTTTTT
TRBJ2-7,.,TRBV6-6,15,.,CASSTGAKEGGEQYF,TGTGCCAGCAGTACGGGTGCGAAGGAGGGCGGCGAGCAGTACTTC
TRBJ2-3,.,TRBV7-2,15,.,CASSLVAGLTDTQYF,TGTGCCAGCAGCTTAGTTGCGGGACTCACAGATACGCAGTATTTT
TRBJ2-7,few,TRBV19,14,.,CASRPTANSYEQYF,TGTGCCAGTAGACCGACAGCAAACTCCTACGAGCAGTACTTC
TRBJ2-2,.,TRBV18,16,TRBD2,CASSPRTSANTGELFF,TGTGCCAGCTCTCCGCGGACTAGCGCGAACACCGGGGAGCTGTTTTTT
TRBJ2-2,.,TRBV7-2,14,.,CASSLDRGTGELFF,TGTGCCAGCAGCTTGGACCGGGGCACCGGGGAGCTGTTTTTT
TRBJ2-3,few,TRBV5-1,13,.,CASCGLTTDTQYF,TGCGCCAGCTGCGGGCTTACCACAGATACGCAGTATTTT
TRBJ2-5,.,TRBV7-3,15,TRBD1,CASSFGTGRLETQYF,TGTGCCAGCAGCTTCGGGACAGGGCGATTGGAGACCCAGTACTTC
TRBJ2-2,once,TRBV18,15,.,CASSPRAMPTGELFF,TGTGCCAGCTCACCACGAGCAATGCCCACCGGGGAGCTGTTTTTT
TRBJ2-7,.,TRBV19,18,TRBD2,CASSISTRTSGRAYEQYF,TGTGCCAGTAGTATATCCACCAGGACTAGCGGGAGGGCCTACGAGCAGTACTTC
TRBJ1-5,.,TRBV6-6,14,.,CASNEVRGGQPQHF,TGTGCCAGCAATGAGGTCCGGGGGGGGCAGCCCCAGCATTTT
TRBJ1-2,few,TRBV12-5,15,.,CASGLVPDRPYGYTF,TGTGCTAGTGGTTTGGTACCCGACAGACCTTATGGCTACACCTTC
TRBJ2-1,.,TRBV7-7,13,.,CASSRLKSGEQFF,TGTGCTAGCAGCCGCCTAAAAAGCGGAGAGCAGTTCTTC
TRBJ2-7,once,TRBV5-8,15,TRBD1,CASSHIRQGSYEQYF,TGTGCCAGCAGCCATATTAGACAGGGCTCCTACGAGCAGTACTTC
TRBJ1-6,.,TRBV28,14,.,CASSPSLINSPLHF,TGTGCCAGCAGTCCGAGCCTGATCAATTCACCCCTCCACTTT
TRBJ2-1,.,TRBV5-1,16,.,CASSLAPVSSYNEQFF,TGCGCCAGCAGCTTGGCCCCGGTGAGCTCCTACAATGAGCAGTTCTTC
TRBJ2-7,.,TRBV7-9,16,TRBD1,CASSFRTGTFSYEQYF,TGTGCCAGCAGCTTCCGGACAGGGACCTTCTCCTACGAGCAGTACTTC
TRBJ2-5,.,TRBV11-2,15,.,CASSLGRPPMETQYF,TGTGCCAGCAGCTTAGGGCGGCCCCCTATGGAGACCCAGTACTTC
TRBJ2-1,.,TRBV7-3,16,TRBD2,CASSFSSGGVYNEQFF,TGTGCCAGCAGCTTCTCGAGCGGGGGGGTCTACAATGAGCAGTTCTTC
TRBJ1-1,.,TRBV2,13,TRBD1,CASTDRVATEAFF,TGTGCCAGCACCGACAGGGTGGCCACTGAAGCTTTCTTT
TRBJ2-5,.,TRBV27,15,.,CASSFSGGEQETQYF,TGTGCCAGCAGTTTCAGCGGCGGGGAACAAGAGACCCAGTACTTC
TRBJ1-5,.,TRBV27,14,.,CASSVDSNNQPQHF,TGTGCCAGCAGTGTTGACAGTAACAATCAGCCCCAGCATTTT
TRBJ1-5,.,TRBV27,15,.,CASSGVGYGDQPQHF,TGTGCCAGTTCAGGGGTAGGCTACGGGGATCAGCCCCAGCATTTT
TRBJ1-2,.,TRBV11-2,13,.,CASSPGMGYGYTF,TGTGCCAGCAGCCCCGGGATGGGGTATGGCTACACCTTC
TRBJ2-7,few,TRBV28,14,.,CASNPDSSPYEQYF,TGTGCCAGCAACCCTGATAGTTCCCCCTACGAGCAGTACTTC
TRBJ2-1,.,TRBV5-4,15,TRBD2,CASSSRLAGGNEQFF,TGTGCCAGCAGCTCTCGACTAGCGGGGGGCAATGAGCAGTTCTTC
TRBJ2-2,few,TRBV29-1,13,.,CSVVGARTGELFF,TGCAGCGTTGTGGGGGCGAGAACCGGGGAGCTGTTTTTT
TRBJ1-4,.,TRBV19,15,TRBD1,CASSAQGAGNEKLFF,TGTGCCAGTAGCGCACAGGGGGCCGGTAATGAAAAACTGTTTTTT
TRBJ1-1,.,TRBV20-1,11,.,CSASYNAEAFF,TGCAGTGCTAGTTACAATGCTGAAGCTTTCTTT
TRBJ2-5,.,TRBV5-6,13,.,CASSYEGRETQYF,TGTGCCAGCAGCTACGAGGGCCGGGAGACCCAGTACTTC
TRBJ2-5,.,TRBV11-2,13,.,CASSRGVRETQYF,TGTGCCAGCAGCCGCGGGGTTCGGGAGACCCAGTACTTC
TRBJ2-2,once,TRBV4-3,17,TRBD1,CASSQDLGGPGTGELFF,TGCGCCAGCAGCCAAGATCTAGGGGGCCCGGGAACCGGGGAGCTGTTTTTT
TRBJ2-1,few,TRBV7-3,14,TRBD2,CASSLGGLAEGQFF,TGTGCCAGCAGCTTAGGGGGACTAGCGGAAGGACAGTTCTTC
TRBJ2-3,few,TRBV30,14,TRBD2,CAWSGGTTTDTQYF,TGTGCCTGGAGTGGAGGGACTACCACAGATACGCAGTATTTT
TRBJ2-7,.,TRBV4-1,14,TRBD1,CASSQIKQGYEQYF,TGCGCCAGCAGCCAAATAAAACAGGGGTACGAGCAGTACTTC
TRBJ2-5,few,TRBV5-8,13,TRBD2,CASSSGLGETQYF,TGTGCCAGCAGCTCCGGACTAGGGGAGACCCAGTACTTC
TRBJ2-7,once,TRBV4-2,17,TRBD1,CASSQEVAVTGVYEQYF,TGTGCCAGCAGCCAAGAGGTAGCCGTGACAGGGGTTTACGAGCAGTACTTC
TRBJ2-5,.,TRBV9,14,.,CASSVETSRETQYF,TGTGCCAGCAGCGTAGAGACTAGTCGGGAGACCCAGTACTTC